The rows below give T cell receptor beta chains drawn from one sample of a study of OX40 agonist ivuxolimab in advanced cancers. The protocol was immunoSEQ multiplex PCR, while the TCRdb copy is restricted to in-frame clones and leaves out a portion. The sample holds over 50,000 clones, approximately 91% seen once. Sequenced here: CD4+ or CD8+ T cells sorted from blood, sampled in a trial of the OX40 agonist ivuxolimab. The origin of the receptors is an adult with an advanced solid tumor such as melanoma, head and neck, liver or kidney cancer. Each CDR3 is given with its conserved first and last residue. Fields, in order: CDR3 length, D gene, V gene, clone size, J gene, CDR3 DNA, CDR3 protein. The D gene is left open where the match is weak. Only part of the rows carry a size: once, few, many, or a class if the clone is expanded.

len: 15; d_gene: TRBD1; v_gene: TRBV16; abundance: .; j_gene: TRBJ2-1; CDR3nt: TGTGCCAGCAGCCAGCCGGGACAGGGATACAATGAGCAGTTCTTC; CDR3aa: CASSQPGQGYNEQFF
len: 14; d_gene: .; v_gene: TRBV2; abundance: .; j_gene: TRBJ1-1; CDR3nt: TGTGCCAGCAGTGATTACACTGAGATCACTGAAGCTTTCTTT; CDR3aa: CASSDYTEITEAFF
len: 16; d_gene: TRBD1; v_gene: TRBV7-9; abundance: .; j_gene: TRBJ1-4; CDR3nt: TGTGCCAGCAGCGCCCTATTGGGGACAGGGGCTGAAAAACTGTTTTTT; CDR3aa: CASSALLGTGAEKLFF
len: 18; d_gene: TRBD2; v_gene: TRBV15; abundance: .; j_gene: TRBJ2-7; CDR3nt: TGTGCCACCAGCAGCAACCTACCCCTTAGCGGGGGGATGTACGAGCAGTACTTC; CDR3aa: CATSSNLPLSGGMYEQYF
len: 16; d_gene: TRBD1; v_gene: TRBV6-5; abundance: .; j_gene: TRBJ1-3; CDR3nt: TGTGCCAGCAGTTATCTCCGGGACAGCGAAGGAAACACCATATATTTT; CDR3aa: CASSYLRDSEGNTIYF
len: 13; d_gene: .; v_gene: TRBV4-3; abundance: .; j_gene: TRBJ1-1; CDR3nt: TGCGCCAGCAGCCAAGCCGACAGCTCTGAAGCTTTCTTT; CDR3aa: CASSQADSSEAFF
len: 13; d_gene: .; v_gene: TRBV27; abundance: .; j_gene: TRBJ2-3; CDR3nt: TGTGCCAGCAGTTTACTGAGCACAGATACGCAGTATTTT; CDR3aa: CASSLLSTDTQYF
len: 13; d_gene: .; v_gene: TRBV7-8; abundance: .; j_gene: TRBJ2-7; CDR3nt: TGTGCCAGCAGCTTCGGTAGATTCTACGAGCAGTACTTC; CDR3aa: CASSFGRFYEQYF
len: 14; d_gene: TRBD1; v_gene: TRBV15; abundance: .; j_gene: TRBJ1-2; CDR3nt: TGTGCCACCAGCAATTCCCGGGACAGGTTTGGCTACACCTTC; CDR3aa: CATSNSRDRFGYTF
len: 16; d_gene: .; v_gene: TRBV9; abundance: .; j_gene: TRBJ1-1; CDR3nt: TGTGCCAGCAGCGTAGAGGGGGGCCTGGGGAACACTGAAGCTTTCTTT; CDR3aa: CASSVEGGLGNTEAFF
len: 13; d_gene: .; v_gene: TRBV28; abundance: .; j_gene: TRBJ2-7; CDR3nt: TGTGCCAGCAGTTCCGGGAACTCCTACGAGCAGTACTTC; CDR3aa: CASSSGNSYEQYF
len: 18; d_gene: .; v_gene: TRBV28; abundance: .; j_gene: TRBJ1-3; CDR3nt: TGTGCCAGCAGTTTAGAGGTTGGAGGATGGGGGAATGGAAACACCATATATTTT; CDR3aa: CASSLEVGGWGNGNTIYF
len: 15; d_gene: .; v_gene: TRBV4-3; abundance: .; j_gene: TRBJ2-5; CDR3nt: TGCGCCAGCAGCCAAGATCTCCAGGGTTCTGAGACCCAGTACTTC; CDR3aa: CASSQDLQGSETQYF
len: 12; d_gene: .; v_gene: TRBV5-5; abundance: .; j_gene: TRBJ2-3; CDR3nt: TGTGCCAGCAGCTCCCGCACAGATACGCAGTATTTT; CDR3aa: CASSSRTDTQYF
len: 14; d_gene: .; v_gene: TRBV7-6; abundance: medium-sized; j_gene: TRBJ1-1; CDR3nt: TGTGCCAGCAGCTTAGGAGGGGAGAACACTGAAGCTTTCTTT; CDR3aa: CASSLGGENTEAFF
len: 10; d_gene: .; v_gene: TRBV29-1; abundance: few; j_gene: TRBJ2-1; CDR3nt: TGCAGCGTTGAACCTGATGAGCAGTTCTTC; CDR3aa: CSVEPDEQFF
len: 11; d_gene: .; v_gene: TRBV10-2; abundance: few; j_gene: TRBJ2-2; CDR3nt: TGCGCCAGCAGTCAACCCGGGGAGCTGTTTTTT; CDR3aa: CASSQPGELFF
len: 17; d_gene: .; v_gene: TRBV4-2; abundance: .; j_gene: TRBJ1-5; CDR3nt: TGTGCCAGCAGCCAAGAGGGATCTTGGGGAGCCGATCAGCCCCAGCATTTT; CDR3aa: CASSQEGSWGADQPQHF
len: 15; d_gene: TRBD2; v_gene: TRBV19; abundance: .; j_gene: TRBJ2-2; CDR3nt: TGTGCCAGTAGTCCCGGACTAGTGAACACCGGGGAGCTGTTTTTT; CDR3aa: CASSPGLVNTGELFF
len: 15; d_gene: TRBD1; v_gene: TRBV11-3; abundance: .; j_gene: TRBJ1-2; CDR3nt: TGTGCCAGCAGTTTTTCCGGGACAGCTAACTATGGCTACACCTTC; CDR3aa: CASSFSGTANYGYTF
len: 14; d_gene: TRBD2; v_gene: TRBV6-6; abundance: .; j_gene: TRBJ2-1; CDR3nt: TGTGCCAGCAGTTCCCTAGCGGGTGATAATGAGCAGTTCTTC; CDR3aa: CASSSLAGDNEQFF
len: 14; d_gene: .; v_gene: TRBV6-5; abundance: .; j_gene: TRBJ1-5; CDR3nt: TGTGCCAGCAAGCCACCGGGGGACAATCAGCCCCAGCATTTT; CDR3aa: CASKPPGDNQPQHF
len: 13; d_gene: TRBD1; v_gene: TRBV16; abundance: .; j_gene: TRBJ2-5; CDR3nt: TGTGCCAGCAGCCCTGGACAGGGAGAGACCCAGTACTTC; CDR3aa: CASSPGQGETQYF
len: 16; d_gene: .; v_gene: TRBV5-6; abundance: few; j_gene: TRBJ1-5; CDR3nt: TGTGCCAGCAGCTTGGCCGAGGCGGGCGGCAATCAGCCCCAGCATTTT; CDR3aa: CASSLAEAGGNQPQHF
len: 16; d_gene: .; v_gene: TRBV9; abundance: .; j_gene: TRBJ2-5; CDR3nt: TGTGCCAGCAGCGTAGTAGGTCAGGGGGGCGTAGAGACCCAGTACTTC; CDR3aa: CASSVVGQGGVETQYF
len: 14; d_gene: .; v_gene: TRBV5-6; abundance: .; j_gene: TRBJ2-2; CDR3nt: TGTGCCAGCAGCTCAACCGGAAGCACCGGGGAGCTGTTTTTT; CDR3aa: CASSSTGSTGELFF
len: 18; d_gene: TRBD1; v_gene: TRBV9; abundance: .; j_gene: TRBJ2-2; CDR3nt: TGTGCCAGCAGCCCAGGGACAGCTCCCGCCAGGCACACCGGGGAGCTGTTTTTT; CDR3aa: CASSPGTAPARHTGELFF
len: 17; d_gene: TRBD2; v_gene: TRBV5-4; abundance: .; j_gene: TRBJ2-5; CDR3nt: TGTGCCAGCAGCTTGGCCAAGAGGCTAGCGGGAGAAGAGACCCAGTACTTC; CDR3aa: CASSLAKRLAGEETQYF
len: 16; d_gene: TRBD1; v_gene: TRBV19; abundance: .; j_gene: TRBJ2-2; CDR3nt: TGTGCCAGTAGTAGCTGGACAGGGGGCATAACCGGGGAGCTGTTTTTT; CDR3aa: CASSSWTGGITGELFF
len: 12; d_gene: .; v_gene: TRBV6-5; abundance: .; j_gene: TRBJ2-7; CDR3nt: TGTGCCAGCAGTCCGACAGCATACGAGCAGTACTTC; CDR3aa: CASSPTAYEQYF
len: 19; d_gene: TRBD2; v_gene: TRBV5-5; abundance: once; j_gene: TRBJ2-2; CDR3nt: TGTGCCAGCAGCTTTCTCCCCCCCGGGGCTAGCGGGAGTACCGGGGAGCTGTTTTTT; CDR3aa: CASSFLPPGASGSTGELFF
len: 12; d_gene: .; v_gene: TRBV27; abundance: few; j_gene: TRBJ2-1; CDR3nt: TGTGCCAGCAATTCAAACAGGGTCGAGCAGTTCTTC; CDR3aa: CASNSNRVEQFF
len: 13; d_gene: TRBD1; v_gene: TRBV7-9; abundance: .; j_gene: TRBJ2-2; CDR3nt: TGTGCCAGCAGCCGGGACAGCACCGGGGAGCTGTTTTTT; CDR3aa: CASSRDSTGELFF
len: 15; d_gene: TRBD2; v_gene: TRBV7-9; abundance: .; j_gene: TRBJ2-7; CDR3nt: TGTGCCAGCAGCCCGGGGACTAGCGCCTTCTACGAGCAGTACTTC; CDR3aa: CASSPGTSAFYEQYF
len: 12; d_gene: .; v_gene: TRBV2; abundance: .; j_gene: TRBJ1-1; CDR3nt: TGTGCCAGCAGTTATTCCACCACTGAAGCTTTCTTT; CDR3aa: CASSYSTTEAFF
len: 15; d_gene: TRBD2; v_gene: TRBV6-6; abundance: .; j_gene: TRBJ2-7; CDR3nt: TGTGCCAGCAGTCTCAGCGGGGAGGGCCGGGTCGAGCAGTACTTC; CDR3aa: CASSLSGEGRVEQYF
len: 17; d_gene: .; v_gene: TRBV21-1; abundance: few; j_gene: TRBJ1-3; CDR3nt: TGTGCCAGCAGCAAAAGGTCGACAGGTCCTTCTGGAAACACCATATATTTT; CDR3aa: CASSKRSTGPSGNTIYF
len: 13; d_gene: .; v_gene: TRBV6-5; abundance: .; j_gene: TRBJ2-3; CDR3nt: TGTGCCTCAAGCATAACAGCATGGGATACGCAGTATTTT; CDR3aa: CASSITAWDTQYF